This entry describes one T cell receptor beta chain. Its antigen remains unidentified. The data belong to a study of T-cell memory formation after mild COVID-19. Notes on the study in general: Day 15 to 85 contracting clones showed balanced CD4/CD8; later expanders leaned CD4+. The appearance of some responding clones in pre-infection memory suggested that cross-reactive memory joined.

The germline V gene has CDR1 SQVTM and CDR2 ANQGSEA. V was pared by 3 bases and J by 4 bases, with 6 bases between. CDR3 length equals 12 residues. TCRdb ran MiXCR on the 5' RACE reads and lists one entry per CDR3 protein. Of a few hundred thousand distinct CDR3 sequences in the sample, 25% to 30% were seen once. The chain joins TRBV29-1 to TRBJ1-4; the D is unclear. The sequence was obtained from an adult woman who had mild COVID-19 (a few samples of this study predate the infection). Cell type and time point are not known. Sequenced: PBMCs or a T cell subset sorted from them (not recorded which). CDR3 sequence reads: CSVEGINEKLFF. The CDR3 nucleotides read TGCAGCGTTGAGGGAATTAATGAAAAACTGTTTTTT.